This entry is about one TCR beta chain. These data are taken from a study of blood T cell repertoires in COVID-19. V lost 6 bases to trimming and J lost 3 bases; unmatched junction nucleotides: 12. From germline, CDR1 is MDHEN and CDR2 SYDVKM. The CDR3 has 16 residues. Method: immunoSEQ multiplex PCR; TCRdb's copy keeps in-frame clones and lacks some. The sample lists about 160,000 clones; about 85% were seen once. The chain recombines TRBV28 with TRBJ2-7; 9 nucleotides line up with TRBD2. The sequence came from a woman aged 45-60 years with COVID-19, enrolled during active disease. Sequences were obtained from peripheral blood. CDR3: CASSLPASGVGYEQYF. DNA for the CDR3: TGTGCCAGCAGCCTTCCTGCTAGCGGGGTGGGCTACGAGCAGTACTTC.